What follows are 7 T cell receptor beta chains derived from one specimen sequenced in a study of CD8+ T cells in alopecia areata. Isolated RNA was reverse transcribed into cDNA used as the sequencing template. Sequencing used immunoSEQ multiplex PCR; TCRdb keeps in-frame clones, though not all of them. The sample holds more than 200,000 clones, under 80% seen once. The sample here was CD4+ T cells sorted from blood, taken at week 0. These receptors were obtained from a human donor with alopecia areata.

The V and J genes are TRBV30 and TRBJ1-2; D possibly corresponds to TRBD1 (5 bases). V lost 6 bases to trimming and J lost 0 bases, with 14 bases between them. This CDR3 is 14 amino acids long. Germline CDR1 reads GTSNPN; CDR2 reads SVGIG (reference sequence). The CDR3 here is CACPGGITNYGYTF. The CDR3 nucleotides read TGTGCCTGCCCCGGGGGGATAACTAACTATGGCTACACCTTC.

The V call is TRBV13, the J call TRBJ1-1; D uncertain. V lost 3 bases, J lost 4 bases, and 15 bases lay in between. The CDR3 is 15 amino acids. In germline, CDR1 is PRHDT, CDR2 FYEKMQ (reference sequence). The CDR3 loop is CASSFAPLQATEAFF. DNA for the CDR3: TGTGCCAGCAGCTTCGCGCCCCTGCAGGCCACTGAAGCTTTCTTT.

This rearrangement joins TRBV29-1 to TRBJ2-3, with D perhaps matching TRBD1 (6 bases). The germline gives CDR1 SQVTM, CDR2 ANQGSEA. The V gene lost 7 bases and the J gene lost 2 bases, with 10 bases spanning the gap. The CDR3 has 12 amino acids. CDR3: CSGQDDTDTQYF. In nucleotides, the CDR3 is TGCAGCGGACAGGACGACACAGATACGCAGTATTTT.

This clone was seen more than once but under ten times. V and J are TRBV29-1 and TRBJ2-3; D unresolved. The CDR3 totals 13 residues. V shed 5 bases and J shed 6 bases, with 15 bases lying between them. Germline assignment: CDR1 SQVTM and CDR2 ANQGSEA. In nucleotides, the CDR3 is TGCAGCGTTCTCCTAGGGCTCCCGGATACGCAGTATTTT. It is translated as CSVLLGLPDTQYF.

V gene TRBV27 combines with J gene TRBJ2-5; D is tentatively TRBD1 or TRBD2 (5 bases each). Trimming stripped 5 bases from V and 1 base from J, with 14 bases between. This CDR3 contains 15 residues. Germline loops: CDR1 MNHEY, CDR2 SMNVEV (reference sequence). The CDR3 coding sequence is TGTGCCAGCAGTCTAGTTGGGGGTATCCAAGAGACCCAGTACTTC. Translated, it gives CASSLVGGIQETQYF.

The V gene is TRBV30, the J gene TRBJ1-4; D ambiguous. Trimming removed 1 base from V and 6 bases from J, with 6 bases in between. This CDR3 contains 12 residues. Germline V gene sequence: CDR1 GTSNPN, CDR2 SVGIG (reference sequence). The CDR3 bases are TGTGCCTGGAGTGGTCGAGATGAAAAACTGTTTTTT. It codes for CAWSGRDEKLFF.

This clone occurred once. J is TRBJ1-1 and V is TRBV7-2; D call uncertain. The CDR3 consists of 13 residues. The V and J ends lost 5 bases and 4 bases respectively, with 11 bases between them. The germline CDR1 and CDR2 sequences are SGHTA and FQGNSA. Here the CDR3 reads CASSPRASTEAFF. In DNA form, the CDR3 reads TGTGCCAGCAGCCCCCGGGCGAGCACTGAAGCTTTCTTT. Filled out from reference TRBV7-2 and TRBJ1-1, the complete variable domain reads GAGVSQSPSNKVTEKGKDVELRCDPISGHTALYWYRQSLGQGLEFLIYFQGNSAPDKSGLPSDRFSAERTGGSVSTLTIQRTQQEDSAVYLCASSPRASTEAFFGQGTRLTVV.